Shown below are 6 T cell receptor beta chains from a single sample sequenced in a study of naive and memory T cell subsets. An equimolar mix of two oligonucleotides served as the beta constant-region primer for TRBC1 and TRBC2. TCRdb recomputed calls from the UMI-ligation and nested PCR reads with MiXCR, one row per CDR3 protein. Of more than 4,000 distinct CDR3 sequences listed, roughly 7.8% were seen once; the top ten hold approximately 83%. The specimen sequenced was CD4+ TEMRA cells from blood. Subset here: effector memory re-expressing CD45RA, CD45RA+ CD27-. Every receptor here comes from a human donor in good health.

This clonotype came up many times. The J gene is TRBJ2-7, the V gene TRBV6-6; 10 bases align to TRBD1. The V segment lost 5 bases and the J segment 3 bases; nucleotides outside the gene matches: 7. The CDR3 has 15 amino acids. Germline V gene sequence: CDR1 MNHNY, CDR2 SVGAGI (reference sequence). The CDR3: CASSPGTGVIYEQYF. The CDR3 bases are TGTGCCAGCAGTCCCGGGACAGGGGTAATCTACGAGCAGTACTTC.

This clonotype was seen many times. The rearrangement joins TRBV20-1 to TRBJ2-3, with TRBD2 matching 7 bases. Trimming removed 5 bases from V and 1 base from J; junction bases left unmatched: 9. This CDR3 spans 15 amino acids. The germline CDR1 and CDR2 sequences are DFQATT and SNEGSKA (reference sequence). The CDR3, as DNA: TGCAGTGCTCGCCGGGACTATAAGGGCACAGATACGCAGTATTTT. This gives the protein CSARRDYKGTDTQYF.

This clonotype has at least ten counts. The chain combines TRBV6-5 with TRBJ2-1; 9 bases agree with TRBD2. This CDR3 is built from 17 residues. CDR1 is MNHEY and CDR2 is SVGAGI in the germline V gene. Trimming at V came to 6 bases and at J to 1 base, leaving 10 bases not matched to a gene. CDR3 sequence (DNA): TGTGCCAGCAGGGGACTAGCCGGGATCGGGTCCTACAATGAGCAGTTCTTC. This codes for CASRGLAGIGSYNEQFF.

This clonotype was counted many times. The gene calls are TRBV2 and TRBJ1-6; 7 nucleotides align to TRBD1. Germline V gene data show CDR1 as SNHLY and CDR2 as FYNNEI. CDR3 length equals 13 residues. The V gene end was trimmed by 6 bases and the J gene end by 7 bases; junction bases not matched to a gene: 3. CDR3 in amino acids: CASRLGQNSPLHF. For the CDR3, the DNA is TGTGCCAGCAGACTGGGACAGAATTCACCCCTCCACTTT.

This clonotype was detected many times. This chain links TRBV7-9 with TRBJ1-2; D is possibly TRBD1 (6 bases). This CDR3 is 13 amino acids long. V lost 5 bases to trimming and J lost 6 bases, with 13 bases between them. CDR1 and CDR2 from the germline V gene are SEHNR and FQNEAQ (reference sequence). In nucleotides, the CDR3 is TGTGCCAGCAGCACAGAACAGGGTCATGGCTACACCTTC. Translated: CASSTEQGHGYTF.

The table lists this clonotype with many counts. The CDR3 spells CASSQEWGPQYF. The DNA for the CDR3 is TGCGCCAGCAGCCAAGAATGGGGGCCCCAGTACTTC. The chain employs TRBV4-1 and TRBJ2-5, with a possible D match to TRBD1 (6 bases). Trimming took off 0 bases at V and 9 bases at J, with 8 bases between the two ends. In germline, CDR1 is MGHRA, CDR2 YSYEKL. The CDR3 loop spans 12 amino acids.